Described below is a single T cell receptor beta chain sequence and its context. This clone's antigen is unknown. No base quality information exists; no much larger clone differs at one position. The collaborating institutions used their own protocols to collect whole blood in K2EDTA tubes. For TCRbeta analysis, collaborators shipped samples in one of three forms: frozen whole blood, isolated PBMCs, or DNA extracted from either of those sample types. These data come from a study of blood T cell repertoires in COVID-19 (dated by TCRdb to the early 2020s). Study-wide context: Samples from collaborators originated in the United States, Italy and Spain and spanned both the acute and convalescent phases of COVID-19. The material from the prospective study consisted of cDNA or gDNA derived from T cells, B-cell-depleted T cells, or PBMCs. Subjects who had been exposed to COVID-19, were actively infected with it, or had recovered from it provided the deeply sampled blood TCRbeta repertoires that made up the dataset. The repertoires were released in a freely available public database intended as a resource for research on the immune response to SARS-CoV-2. The samples were drawn from two sources: the first 160 participants of the ongoing ImmuneRACE study, and 950 to 1,500 subjects contributed by 6 global collaborators. Nearly every sample came with metadata listing a de-identified subject ID, COVID-19 status, age in years and sex. Where available, HLA class I and class II types were obtained from metadata supplied by the sample provider rather than from assay-based typing.

Overall study outcomes, separate from this receptor: The amount of clinical and demographic metadata varied by source and participant and was provided uncurated.

TCRbeta CDR3 regions were amplified from genomic DNA by means of the immunoSEQ Assay, a bias-controlled multiplex PCR. Per the source publication's procedure: The number of nucleated cells in each sample was estimated by amplification of reference gene primers within the assay. Sequence reads were collapsed and filtered to measure the absolute abundance of every unique TCRbeta CDR3 rearrangement. For each sample, productive Simpson clonality was calculated as the square root of Simpson's diversity index over productive rearrangements. Not all clones reach the TCRdb copy of this immuneACCESS table, which keeps in-frame sequences only. Checked studies attribute under half of the gap to unresolved V genes and leave the rest unexplained. That table is the source of V, J and clone size, and D and trimming were worked out from the DNA. In this sample the table shows about 91,000 clones, 77% of which occur a single time. Of the sample, about 10% falls within the top ten clones.

Material for sequencing was peripheral blood. This TCR derives from a woman of 80 years or more with acute or convalescent COVID-19.

The CDR3 corresponds to CASSRDWNTGELFF. The bases read TGTGCCAGCAGTCGGGACTGGAACACCGGGGAGCTGTTTTTT. Rearrangement joined TRBV6-5 to TRBJ2-2, and TRBD2 may be the D gene, going by 6 matching bases. According to the germline V gene, CDR1 reads MNHEY and CDR2 reads SVGAGI. From cysteine to phenylalanine, the CDR3 is 14 amino acids long. Only the CDR3 DNA stays, 42 bases, in frame from base 1. V was cut back by 5 bases and J by 1 base, leaving a gap of 8 bases between them.